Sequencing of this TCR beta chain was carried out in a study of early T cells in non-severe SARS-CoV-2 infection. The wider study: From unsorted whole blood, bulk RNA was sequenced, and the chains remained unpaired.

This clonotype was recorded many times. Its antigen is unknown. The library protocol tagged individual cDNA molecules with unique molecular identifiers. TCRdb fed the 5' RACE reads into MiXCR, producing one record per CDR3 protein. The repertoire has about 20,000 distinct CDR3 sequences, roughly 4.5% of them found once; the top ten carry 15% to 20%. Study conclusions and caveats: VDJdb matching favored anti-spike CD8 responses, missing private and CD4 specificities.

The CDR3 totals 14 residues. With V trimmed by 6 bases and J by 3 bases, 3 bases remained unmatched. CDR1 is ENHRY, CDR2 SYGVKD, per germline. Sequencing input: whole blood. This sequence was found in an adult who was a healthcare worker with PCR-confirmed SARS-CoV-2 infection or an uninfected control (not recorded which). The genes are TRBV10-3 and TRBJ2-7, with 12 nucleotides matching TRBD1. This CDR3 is CAIRGTGGYYEQYF. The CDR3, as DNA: TGTGCCATCAGGGGGACAGGGGGCTACTACGAGCAGTACTTC.